Listed here are 30 T cell receptor beta chains from one sample, sequenced in a study of blood T cell repertoires in COVID-19 (dated by TCRdb to the early 2020s). Library preparation was by the immunoSEQ multiplex PCR assay. In TCRdb, the immuneACCESS table is reduced to in-frame sequences with V and J assigned. These tables do not hold every clone; where another copy was compared, an unresolved V gene accounts for under half, and the others remain unexplained. The sample table records about 200,000 clones; 75% to 90% of these occur just once. The leading ten clones occupy 25% to 35% of the sample. Input material: peripheral blood. The receptor source for this set is a man aged 35 to 55 with acute or convalescent COVID-19.

The rearrangement uses TRBV27 and TRBJ2-7; TRBD1 matches 9 bases. Germline trimming cut 6 bases from V and 6 bases from J; bases unmatched to any gene: 12. The CDR3 loop spans 15 amino acids. Germline assignment: CDR1 MNHEY and CDR2 SMNVEV (reference sequence). The CDR3 is CASRKGTGNPGEQYF. The CDR3 bases are TGTGCCAGCAGGAAAGGGACAGGGAACCCGGGCGAGCAGTACTTC.

The chain carries TRBV6-2 or TRBV6-3 and TRBJ2-7; D is possibly TRBD2 (5 bases). Germline values: CDR1 MNHEY, CDR2 SVGEGT. Trimming stripped 0 bases from V and 4 bases from J, with 22 bases between. The CDR3 extends over 18 amino acids. CDR3 loop: CASSYSMGQVERIYEQYF. CDR3 bases: TGTGCCAGCAGTTACTCGATGGGCCAGGTGGAGCGGATTTACGAGCAGTACTTC.

This clone has just a few counts. The V and J genes are TRBV5-4 and TRBJ2-1; D ambiguous. CDR3 length: 11 residues. The V end was cut by 2 bases, the J end by 8 bases, with 5 bases between. CDR1 and CDR2 from the germline V gene are SGHNT and YYREEE (reference sequence). The CDR3 nucleotides are TGTGCCAGCAGCTTCTTCCATGAGCAGTTCTTC. Encoded protein: CASSFFHEQFF. The full variable domain, in which reference TRBV5-4 and TRBJ2-1 provide the parts outside the CDR3, is ETGVTQSPTHLIKTRGQQVTLRCSSQSGHNTVSWYQQALGQGPQFIFQYYREEENGRGNFPPRFSGLQFPNYSSELNVNALELDDSALYLCASSFFHEQFFGPGTRLTVL.

V gene TRBV19 combines with J gene TRBJ2-1, with 13 positions matching TRBD2. The ends lost 9 bases at V and 5 bases at J; junction bases unmatched: 10. From germline, CDR1 is LNHDA and CDR2 SQIVND (reference sequence). The CDR3 sequence is 16 residues long. The CDR3 sequence is CASLGTSGNRHNEQFF. For the CDR3, the DNA is TGTGCCAGCCTCGGGACTAGCGGGAATCGACACAATGAGCAGTTCTTC.

About this clone itself: The same CDR3 can be traced to other DNA sequences in this sample. V usage is TRBV18 and J usage is TRBJ1-1; 7 bases are shared with TRBD1. Trimming took 2 bases from V and 1 from J; bases not matched to a gene: 1. The CDR3 runs to 14 residues. Germline V lookup: CDR1 KGHSH, CDR2 LQKENI. The DNA of the CDR3 is TGTGCCAGCTCACCAAGACAGGGGAACACTGAAGCTTTCTTT. It specifies CASSPRQGNTEAFF.

This chain uses TRBV6-5 with TRBJ1-5; D uncertain. The V gene lost 4 bases and the J gene lost 1 base, with 11 bases spanning the gap. Germline loops: CDR1 MNHEY, CDR2 SVGAGI. The CDR3 consists of 15 residues. The CDR3 protein is CASSSLGESNQPQHF. The CDR3 DNA follows: TGTGCCAGCAGTTCCCTTGGTGAGAGCAATCAGCCCCAGCATTTT.

This chain connects TRBV19 to TRBJ2-4; 7 positions agree with TRBD2. The germline V gene encodes CDR1 LNHDA and CDR2 SQIVND (reference sequence). The CDR3 consists of 13 residues. The V gene end was trimmed by 8 bases and the J gene end by 0 bases; junction bases not matched to a gene: 1. The CDR3 loop is CASLAGAKNIQYF. As DNA, the CDR3 is TGTGCCAGTTTAGCGGGAGCCAAAAACATTCAGTACTTC.

In this sample, this clone turned up once. The chain joins TRBV2 to TRBJ2-5; 11 bases line up with TRBD1. The CDR3 contains 15 residues. J gave up 5 bases and V 6 bases, and 8 bases lay outside the gene matches. Germline lookup yields CDR1 SNHLY and CDR2 FYNNEI. The CDR3 loop is CASSRQDRGRETQYF. The DNA for the CDR3 is TGTGCCAGCAGCCGACAGGACAGGGGGCGGGAGACCCAGTACTTC.

The gene calls are TRBV28 and TRBJ1-3, with 7 bases that match TRBD1. Trimming at V came to 7 bases and at J to 4 bases, leaving 13 bases not matched to a gene. The germline V gene has CDR1 MDHEN and CDR2 SYDVKM. This CDR3 contains 16 residues. The CDR3 is CASTPGGTVAGNTIYF. In DNA form, the CDR3 reads TGTGCCAGCACCCCGGGCGGGACAGTGGCCGGAAACACCATATATTTT.

The chain couples TRBV3-1 (or the pseudogene TRBV3-2) to TRBJ2-6, with 7 bases matching TRBD1. CDR1 is LGHDT, CDR2 YNNKEL, per germline (reference sequence). J lost 0 bases, V lost 1 base, and 12 bases had no gene match. The CDR3 covers 20 residues. Here the CDR3 reads CASSQVVGQLVASGANVLTF. As DNA, the CDR3 is TGTGCCAGCAGCCAAGTTGTGGGACAGCTAGTAGCCTCTGGGGCCAACGTCCTGACTTTC.

This clone was detected a few times. The rearrangement links TRBV12-3 or TRBV12-4 to TRBJ2-7; a weak D match, TRBD1 (5 bases). The V end lost 6 bases, the J end lost 6 bases, and 15 bases lay between the germline ends. This CDR3 region has 13 residues. The CDR3 spells CASRTLTGTEQYF. In DNA form, the CDR3 reads TGTGCCAGCAGGACCCTTACAGGTACCGAGCAGTACTTC.

Only a few counts were recorded for this clone. This chain connects TRBV15 to TRBJ1-5; possibly TRBD1 for D (5 bases). The germline gives CDR1 LNHNV, CDR2 YYDKDF (reference sequence). The CDR3 is 15 residues long. The germline V and J ends were trimmed by 1 base and 2 bases, with 9 bases remaining between them. The CDR3 region has the DNA TGTGCCACCAGCAGAGGGAAACAGGGCAATCAGCCCCAGCATTTT. Translation: CATSRGKQGNQPQHF.

The CDR3 DNA follows: TGCAGCGTTGTAGGGGGAGACTCACCCTTAGCTAACTATGGCTACACCTTC. Protein sequence: CSVVGGDSPLANYGYTF. The chain recombines TRBV29-1 with TRBJ1-2; perhaps TRBD1 as D (6 bases). Germline-derived CDR1 and CDR2 are SQVTM and ANQGSEA. Trimming pared 4 bases from V and 0 bases from J, leaving 21 bases between. CDR3 size: 17 residues.

This clone was seen a single time. The CDR3 is CASSLSANYYGYTF. CDR3 sequence (DNA): TGTGCCAGCAGCTTGAGCGCGAACTACTATGGCTACACCTTC. The genes are TRBV11-2 and TRBJ1-2; D ambiguous. The CDR3 spans 14 residues. In germline, CDR1 is SGHAT, CDR2 FQNNGV. Trimming cost V 3 bases and J 3 bases, with 11 bases left between them.

The rearrangement links TRBV5-6 to TRBJ1-1, with D unresolved. The V and J ends lost 1 base and 1 base respectively, with 8 bases between them. The CDR3 sequence is 14 residues long. The germline CDR1 and CDR2 sequences are SGHDT and YYEEEE. CDR3 protein: CASSLPIGNTEAFF. The CDR3 nucleotides are TGTGCCAGCAGCTTGCCTATCGGGAACACTGAAGCTTTCTTT.

This clone has just a few counts. The chain has TRBV5-1 and TRBJ1-1; a possible D gene is TRBD1 (6 bases). The CDR3 is 15 amino acids. The germline CDR1 and CDR2 sequences are SGHRS and YFSETQ. With 1 base removed from V and 0 bases from J, the gap between germline ends came to 10 bases. CDR3 loop: CASSLFQGMNTEAFF. The CDR3 nucleotides read TGCGCCAGCAGCTTGTTTCAGGGGATGAACACTGAAGCTTTCTTT.

The J gene is TRBJ1-2, the V gene TRBV19; 7 bases fit TRBD1. The trim removed 7 bases at V and 2 bases at J, leaving 10 bases unmatched. This CDR3 contains 15 residues. Germline values: CDR1 LNHDA, CDR2 SQIVND (reference sequence). Here the CDR3 DNA reads TGTGCCAGTACCCCCCCGGGAGGGGGCAACTATGGCTACACCTTC. Amino acids: CASTPPGGGNYGYTF.

The chain has TRBV3-1 (or the pseudogene TRBV3-2) and TRBJ1-1, with a tentative D call TRBD1 (5 bases). Germline CDR1 reads LGHDT; CDR2 reads YNNKEL (reference sequence). V was pared by 3 bases and J by 5 bases, with 13 bases between. CDR3 length equals 14 residues. In DNA form, the CDR3 reads TGTGCCAGCAGCCAGGCCGGGGGTGATACTGAAGCTTTCTTT. Protein product: CASSQAGGDTEAFF.

This chain connects TRBV29-1 to TRBJ1-1; possible D gene TRBD1, 6 bases. Trimming removed 6 bases at V and 5 bases at J, with 10 bases between. This CDR3 comprises 11 residues. Germline values: CDR1 SQVTM, CDR2 ANQGSEA. The CDR3 DNA reads as TGCAGCGTAGGGACAACAACTGAAGCTTTCTTT. The encoded protein is CSVGTTTEAFF.

This clone came up a few times. The rearrangement links TRBV30 to TRBJ2-7, with TRBD1 matching over 8 bases. The CDR3 sequence is 14 residues long. CDR1 and CDR2 (germline): GTSNPN, SVGIG (reference sequence). V lost 5 bases, J lost 0 bases, and 6 bases stayed unmatched. The DNA of the CDR3 is TGTGCCTGGTCTAGACAGGGGATCTCCTACGAGCAGTACTTC. Its translation is CAWSRQGISYEQYF. Based on the CDR3 plus reference TRBV30 and TRBJ2-7, the full variable domain is SQTIHQWPATLVQPVGSPLSLECTVEGTSNPNLYWYRQAAGRGLQLLFYSVGIGQISSEVPQNLSASRPQDRQFILSSKKLLLSDSGFYLCAWSRQGISYEQYFGPGTRLTVT.

The chain couples TRBV5-1 to TRBJ2-7, with 13 bases lining up with TRBD2. Germline V gives CDR1 SGHRS, CDR2 YFSETQ. The V and J ends lost 4 bases and 4 bases, in that order; junction bases with no gene match: 5. The CDR3 spans 15 residues. CDR3 nucleotides: TGCGCCAGCAGCCCCCGGACTAGCGGGAGATACGAGCAGTACTTC. Translating it yields CASSPRTSGRYEQYF.

The chain has TRBV5-1 and TRBJ2-5; D is uncertain. The CDR3 has 13 residues. The V and J ends lost 0 bases and 5 bases respectively, with 8 bases between them. Germline lookup yields CDR1 SGHRS and CDR2 YFSETQ. CDR3: CASSLDGVETQYF. In DNA, the CDR3 is TGCGCCAGCAGCTTGGACGGTGTGGAGACCCAGTACTTC. Full variable domain (remainder filled in from reference TRBV5-1 and TRBJ2-5): KAGVTQTPRYLIKTRGQQVTLSCSPISGHRSVSWYQQTPGQGLQFLFEYFSETQRNKGNFPGRFSGRQFSNSRSEMNVSTLELGDSALYLCASSLDGVETQYFGPGTRLLVL.

This clone was seen a few times. This chain joins TRBV29-1 and TRBJ2-1; TRBD2 agrees at 10 bases. The V segment lost 2 bases and the J segment 12 bases; nucleotides outside the gene matches: 10. CDR1 is SQVTM, CDR2 ANQGSEA, per germline. The CDR3 sequence is 14 residues long. For the CDR3, the DNA is TGCAGCGTTGAATCTGCTAGCGGGAGCGCCCGGCAGTTCTTC. Its translation is CSVESASGSARQFF.

The chain combines TRBV7-6 with TRBJ2-5, with 10 bases identical to TRBD2. There are 15 residues in the CDR3. V trimming: 6 bases; J trimming: 4 bases; junction bases outside the gene matches: 8. Germline CDR1 and CDR2: SGHVS and FNYEAQ. The CDR3 nucleotides are TGTGCCAGCAGTTTCCCTAGCGGGAGTGGAGAGACCCAGTACTTC. Protein: CASSFPSGSGETQYF.

The chain combines TRBV19 with TRBJ1-2, with D uncertain. Between the trimmed V and J ends, which lost 6 bases and 4 bases, there was a span of 12 bases. The CDR3 is 13 residues long. Germline CDR1 LNHDA, CDR2 SQIVND (reference sequence). CDR3 nucleotide sequence: TGTGCCAGTAGGCGGGTGGACCTCTATGGCTACACCTTC. It encodes CASRRVDLYGYTF.

The table lists this clone with a few counts. The J gene is TRBJ1-4, the V gene TRBV7-8; 8 nucleotides line up with TRBD1. The CDR3 contains 14 residues. Germline V gene data show CDR1 as SGHVS and CDR2 as FQNEAQ. The V segment lost 5 bases and the J segment 10 bases; nucleotides outside the gene matches: 9. For the CDR3, the DNA is TGTGCCAGCAGCCATCAGGGGGCTGTCGGAAAACTGTTTTTT. It codes for CASSHQGAVGKLFF.

In nucleotides, the CDR3 is TGTGCCAGCAGCTCCTCAAGCGCAAGCTACAATGAGCAGTTCTTC. Amino acid sequence: CASSSSSASYNEQFF. This chain connects TRBV7-8 to TRBJ2-1; D gene ambiguous. Trimming cost V 4 bases and J 3 bases, with 13 bases left between them. This CDR3 has 15 residues. Germline V gene lookup returns CDR1 SGHVS and CDR2 FQNEAQ.

V is TRBV19 and J is TRBJ1-6, with D maybe TRBD1 (6 bases). The CDR3 is made up of 15 amino acids. In germline, CDR1 is LNHDA, CDR2 SQIVND (reference sequence). The V and J ends lost 4 bases and 7 bases respectively, with 14 bases between them. The CDR3 coding sequence is TGTGCCAGTAGTACCCCCGGGACACAGAATTCACCCCTCCACTTT. Translating it yields CASSTPGTQNSPLHF. The full variable domain, rest sourced from reference TRBV19 and TRBJ1-6, is DGGITQSPKYLFRKEGQNVTLSCEQNLNHDAMYWYRQDPGQGLRLIYYSQIVNDFQKGDIAEGYSVSREKKESFPLTVTSAQKNPTAFYLCASSTPGTQNSPLHFGNGTRLTVT.

The chain has TRBV11-2 and TRBJ1-1; TRBD1 is a possible D gene (6 bases). Trimming took 3 bases from V and 6 from J, leaving 14 bases between them. The CDR3 contains 14 residues. Germline CDR1 reads SGHAT; CDR2 reads FQNNGV. The chain's CDR3 is CASSLASGVAEAFF. CDR3 DNA sequence: TGTGCCAGCAGCTTGGCTTCAGGGGTCGCTGAAGCTTTCTTT.

The chain has TRBV27 and TRBJ1-1; the D gene is possibly TRBD1 (6 bases). The germline V and J ends were trimmed by 1 base and 0 bases, with 15 bases remaining between them. This CDR3 contains 17 residues. CDR1 and CDR2 from the germline V gene are MNHEY and SMNVEV (reference sequence). CDR3 in amino acids: CASSLLGTNWMNTEAFF. The DNA for the CDR3 is TGTGCCAGCAGTTTATTGGGGACAAATTGGATGAACACTGAAGCTTTCTTT.